The 10 T cell receptor beta chains reported below all come from one sample, sequenced in a study of shared clonotypes between healthy human individuals. Sequencing was performed with immunoSEQ multiplex PCR; in TCRdb, only in-frame clones are kept and a portion is missing. The table has about half a million clones, approximately 84% seen once. The sequenced material came from PBMCs. These receptors all come from a woman in her thirties or forties in good health. Some clones in this sample may be carry-over from other donors' samples.

CDR3 DNA sequence: TGTGCCAGCAGCGTCGACGAGAACACCGGGGAGCTGTTTTTT. Translating gives CASSVDENTGELFF. This chain links TRBV7-8 with TRBJ2-2; no clear D gene. V was cut by 5 bases and J by 1 base, with 8 bases left in between. This CDR3 spans 14 amino acids. Germline CDR1 SGHVS, CDR2 FQNEAQ.

This sequence joins TRBV20-1 and TRBJ2-1; D gene ambiguous. V was pared by 5 bases and J by 7 bases, with 6 bases between. Germline CDR1 DFQATT, CDR2 SNEGSKA (reference sequence). The CDR3 has 10 amino acids. The CDR3 is CSASTNEQFF. The CDR3 DNA is TGCAGTGCTTCGACTAATGAGCAGTTCTTC.

About this clone itself: A much larger clone lies one base from this, so it may be a read error. Other DNA sequences of this sample code for an identical CDR3. The chain has TRBV1 and TRBJ2-1; the table's D call of TRBD2 was not tested on the DNA. TRBV1 is a pseudogene locus. The CDR3 contains 14 residues. The CDR3 nucleotides are TGCACTAGCAGCCGACCCCGACTAGCGGAAGAGCAGTTCTTC. The encoded protein is CTSSRPRLAEEQFF.

V usage is TRBV5-1 and J usage is TRBJ2-5; TRBD1 matches at 10 bases. This CDR3 is 16 amino acids long. Germline values: CDR1 SGHRS, CDR2 YFSETQ. Unmatched junction bases numbered 10, after V lost 4 bases and J lost 4 bases. The CDR3 loop reads CASSRSGTGDVETQYF. The CDR3, as DNA: TGCGCCAGCAGCCGTTCCGGGACAGGGGATGTAGAGACCCAGTACTTC.

Points on this clone: This likely reflects a read error, since a far larger clone is one base away. The sample contains more than one DNA sequence encoding this CDR3. V usage is TRBV5-4 and J usage is TRBJ2-2; D is ambiguous. The V and J ends lost 0 bases and 0 bases respectively, with 9 bases between them. The germline gives CDR1 SGHNT, CDR2 YYREEE (reference sequence). This CDR3 contains 16 residues. The CDR3 here is CASSLDRLANTGELFF. CDR3 nucleotides: TGTGCCAGCAGCTTGGACAGACTCGCGAACACCGGGGAGCTGTTTTTT.

This rearrangement joins TRBV10-3 to TRBJ2-7, with D possibly TRBD1 on 5 matching bases. Germline values: CDR1 ENHRY, CDR2 SYGVKD. The germline V and J ends were trimmed by 4 bases and 9 bases, with 16 bases remaining between them. The CDR3 totals 13 residues. The chain's CDR3 is CAISVQGLLGQYF. The CDR3 bases are TGTGCCATCAGTGTTCAGGGATTACTCGGGCAGTACTTC.

With respect to this clone: The sample contains more than one DNA sequence encoding this CDR3. The V and J genes are TRBV5-1 and TRBJ2-7, with D possibly TRBD1 on 5 matching bases. CDR1 is SGHRS, CDR2 YFSETQ, per germline. The CDR3 sequence is 13 residues long. Trimming shortened V by 4 bases and J by 4 bases, and 12 bases separated the two germline ends. Here the CDR3 reads CASSLSGLYEQYF. The CDR3 DNA reads as TGCGCCAGCAGCCTATCAGGGTTGTACGAGCAGTACTTC.

This clone was counted between two and nine times. This chain connects TRBV6-1 to TRBJ1-1; a weak D match, TRBD1 (5 bases). The CDR3 loop spans 11 amino acids. Looked up from germline, CDR1 is MNHNS and CDR2 is SASEGT. V gave up 7 bases and J gave up 6 bases, with 9 bases separating them. In DNA form, the CDR3 reads TGTGCCAGCAATGACAGCCCTGAAGCTTTCTTT. Protein product: CASNDSPEAFF.

As concerns this clone: A much bigger clone sits one base away, suggesting this may be a read error. Other DNA sequences in this sample translate to the same CDR3. This rearrangement joins TRBV28 to TRBJ1-2; no definite D call. Germline CDR1 and CDR2: MDHEN and SYDVKM. There are 15 residues in the CDR3. Trimming removed 4 bases at V and 3 bases at J, with 15 bases between. The CDR3 DNA reads TGTGCCAGCAGTTCCCCCCGTTGGAGGGACTATGGCTACACCTTC. As protein: CASSSPRWRDYGYTF.

The table lists this clone with a few counts. The chain employs TRBV30 and TRBJ2-2, with D perhaps TRBD1 or TRBD2 (5 bases each). CDR1 and CDR2 (germline): GTSNPN, SVGIG (reference sequence). The CDR3 contains 15 residues. V dropped 4 bases and J dropped 4 bases, with 16 bases sitting between them. The CDR3 here is CAWNYPGDLTGELFF. For the CDR3, the DNA is TGTGCCTGGAATTACCCCGGGGACCTCACCGGGGAGCTGTTTTTT.